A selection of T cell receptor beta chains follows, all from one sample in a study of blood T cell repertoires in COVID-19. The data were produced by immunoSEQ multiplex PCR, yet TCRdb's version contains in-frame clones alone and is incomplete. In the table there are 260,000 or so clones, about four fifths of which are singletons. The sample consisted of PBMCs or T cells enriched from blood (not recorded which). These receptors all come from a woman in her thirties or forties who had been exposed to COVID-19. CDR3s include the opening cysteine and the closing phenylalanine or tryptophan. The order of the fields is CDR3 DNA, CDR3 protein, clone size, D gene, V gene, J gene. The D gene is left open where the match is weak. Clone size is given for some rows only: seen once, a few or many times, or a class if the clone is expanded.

TGTGCCAGCAGTTTGGGGGGGTTTTCTTCACCCCTCCACTTT	CASSLGGFSSPLHF	NA	NA	TRBV27	TRBJ1-6
TGTGCCAGCAGTTTCGACACCTTGTCCTACGAGCAGTACTTC	CASSFDTLSYEQYF	NA	NA	TRBV27	TRBJ2-7
TGCGCCAGCAGCCGCAATTCGGCTGAGGAAACCCAGTACTTC	CASSRNSAEETQYF	NA	NA	TRBV5-1	TRBJ2-5
TGTGCCATCAGTGTTACGGACAGGAACAATGAGCAGTTCTTC	CAISVTDRNNEQFF	once	TRBD1	TRBV10-3	TRBJ2-1
TGTGCCAGCACCACCCGGGGTTCCGGAACCTACAATGAGCAGTTCTTC	CASTTRGSGTYNEQFF	NA	NA	TRBV5-8	TRBJ2-1
TGCGCCAGCTCGACATCCGGGACTAGCACCTACGAGCAGTACTTC	CASSTSGTSTYEQYF	few	TRBD2	TRBV5-1	TRBJ2-7
TGTGCCAGCAGCCCCCAGGGCGGCAGGACGACCGGGGAGCTGTTTTTT	CASSPQGGRTTGELFF	NA	NA	TRBV9	TRBJ2-2
TGTGCTAGTGGTTCCTACCTAATACCAGATACGCAGTATTTT	CASGSYLIPDTQYF	NA	NA	TRBV12-5	TRBJ2-3
TGTGCCAGCAGCGCACACAGGGGGCGAGGGATCACTGAAGCTTTCTTT	CASSAHRGRGITEAFF	NA	TRBD1	TRBV5-4	TRBJ1-1
TGCGCCAGCAGCTTGGGGGGACTAGCGAGCTACGAGCAGTACTTC	CASSLGGLASYEQYF	NA	TRBD2	TRBV5-1	TRBJ2-7
TGTGCCAGCAGAGCCGACAGACTGCAAGAGACCCAGTACTTC	CASRADRLQETQYF	few	NA	TRBV2	TRBJ2-5
TGTGCCAGCATTCCAGGGCAGGCGTACTATGGCTACACCTTC	CASIPGQAYYGYTF	few	NA	TRBV2	TRBJ1-2